This TCR beta chain comes out of a study of Tregs in tolerant kidney transplant recipients. Across the study: Related graft donors supplied nonmyeloablative bone marrow transplants, and mixed chimerism was transient. General observations from the study: Expanding Tregs on activated donor B cells appeared to best identify donor-specific TCRbeta clones. Tolerant patients' donor-specific Tregs expanded beyond overall Tregs, suggesting antigen-driven growth.

TCRdb's copy holds only in-frame clones and misses some; the assay was immunoSEQ multiplex PCR. The sample carries approximately 15,000 clones, about four fifths recorded once. Of note for this clone: Antigen: not known.

Looked up from germline, CDR1 is MNHEY and CDR2 is SMNVEV (reference sequence). The CDR3 contains 15 residues. V lost 5 bases to trimming and J lost 3 bases; unmatched junction nucleotides: 8. Before regulatory T cell sorting, thawed PBMCs rested overnight at 37°C in 200 IU/ml IL-2. The clonotype was recovered from a human donor who received a combined kidney and bone marrow transplant. The source was Tregs from blood, collected before the transplant. The rearrangement links TRBV27 to TRBJ1-2; 8 bases match TRBD1. The CDR3 spells CASSRYQGAHYGYTF. In nucleotides, the CDR3 is TGTGCCAGCAGTAGGTATCAGGGGGCGCACTATGGCTACACCTTC.